A selection of T cell receptor beta chains follows, all from one sample in a study of regulatory and conventional T cells in RAG deficiency. The assay was immunoSEQ multiplex PCR, and TCRdb's table has in-frame clones only and misses some. The sample lists about 20,000 clones, roughly 90% occurring once. These data also featured in a second study, about regulatory T cells.

The sequenced sample was Tregs sorted from blood. Source of these receptors: a human donor in good health. The CDR3 runs from the conserved cysteine through the conserved F or W. Fields, in order: clone size, J gene, CDR3 length, V gene, D gene, CDR3 protein, CDR3 DNA. The D gene is left open where the match is weak. Size is omitted from some rows. Given values are once, few, many or a class for expanded clones.

size: once
J: TRBJ2-1
length: 13
V: TRBV18
D: .
CDR3: CASSPGGANEQFF
DNA: TGTGCCAGCTCACCGGGCGGGGCGAATGAGCAGTTCTTC

size: .
J: TRBJ1-2
length: 15
V: TRBV9
D: .
CDR3: CASSPDPRADYGYTF
DNA: TGTGCCAGCAGCCCGGACCCAAGGGCTGACTATGGCTACACCTTC

size: .
J: TRBJ2-1
length: 13
V: TRBV27
D: TRBD2
CDR3: CASRGLAGRRQFF
DNA: TGTGCCAGCAGGGGACTAGCGGGCCGGCGGCAGTTCTTC

size: .
J: TRBJ2-1
length: 14
V: TRBV19
D: .
CDR3: CASSIPGPTDEQFF
DNA: TGTGCCAGTAGTATTCCGGGTCCAACGGATGAGCAGTTCTTC

size: once
J: TRBJ1-1
length: 14
V: TRBV7-9
D: TRBD1
CDR3: CASSSGQPNTEAFF
DNA: TGTGCCAGCAGCTCGGGACAGCCCAACACTGAAGCTTTCTTT

size: .
J: TRBJ1-6
length: 15
V: TRBV28
D: .
CDR3: CASSLGGAYNSPLHF
DNA: TGTGCCAGCAGTTTAGGAGGGGCCTATAATTCACCCCTCCACTTT

size: .
J: TRBJ1-6
length: 15
V: TRBV19
D: .
CDR3: CASRGRWVNNSPLHF
DNA: TGTGCCAGTAGGGGGAGATGGGTTAATAATTCACCCCTCCACTTT

size: .
J: TRBJ2-3
length: 15
V: TRBV5-1
D: .
CDR3: CASSLDLVAPDTQYF
DNA: TGCGCCAGCAGCTTGGACCTCGTCGCCCCAGATACGCAGTATTTT

size: .
J: TRBJ2-3
length: 15
V: TRBV28
D: .
CDR3: CASSFTQRYTDTQYF
DNA: TGTGCCAGCAGTTTTACACAGAGATACACAGATACGCAGTATTTT

size: once
J: TRBJ1-2
length: 14
V: TRBV5-1
D: .
CDR3: CASSLVPGMGGYTF
DNA: TGCGCCAGCAGCTTGGTGCCAGGGATGGGTGGCTACACCTTC

size: once
J: TRBJ2-5
length: 13
V: TRBV7-3
D: .
CDR3: CASSLTGKSAQYF
DNA: TGTGCCAGCAGCTTAACGGGGAAATCGGCCCAGTACTTC

size: .
J: TRBJ1-1
length: 15
V: TRBV19
D: .
CDR3: CASSQGVGLHLEAFF
DNA: TGTGCCAGTAGTCAGGGCGTGGGGCTACACCTTGAAGCTTTCTTT

size: .
J: TRBJ2-3
length: 13
V: TRBV29-1
D: .
CDR3: CSVSPQGSDTQYF
DNA: TGCAGCGTTTCCCCCCAGGGATCAGATACGCAGTATTTT

size: .
J: TRBJ2-7
length: 12
V: TRBV19
D: .
CDR3: CATAPRRGEQYF
DNA: TGTGCCACCGCACCACGGAGGGGAGAGCAGTACTTC

size: .
J: TRBJ1-2
length: 14
V: TRBV5-6
D: .
CDR3: CASSPGQSNYGYTF
DNA: TGTGCCAGCAGCCCGGGCCAGAGTAACTATGGCTACACCTTC

size: .
J: TRBJ2-7
length: 14
V: TRBV28
D: TRBD2
CDR3: CASSKLAGNYEQYF
DNA: TGTGCCAGCAGTAAACTAGCGGGAAACTACGAGCAGTACTTC